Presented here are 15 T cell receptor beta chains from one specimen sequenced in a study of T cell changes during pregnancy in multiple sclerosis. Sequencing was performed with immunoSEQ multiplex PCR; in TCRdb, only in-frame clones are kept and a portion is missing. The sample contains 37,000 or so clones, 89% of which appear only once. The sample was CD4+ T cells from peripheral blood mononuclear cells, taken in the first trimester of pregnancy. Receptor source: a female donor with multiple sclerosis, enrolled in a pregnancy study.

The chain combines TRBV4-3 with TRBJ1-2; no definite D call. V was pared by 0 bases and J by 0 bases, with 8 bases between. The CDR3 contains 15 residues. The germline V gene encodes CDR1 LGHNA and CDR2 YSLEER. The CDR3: CASSQDLTTNYGYTF. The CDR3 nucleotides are TGCGCCAGCAGCCAAGATCTTACAACTAACTATGGCTACACCTTC.

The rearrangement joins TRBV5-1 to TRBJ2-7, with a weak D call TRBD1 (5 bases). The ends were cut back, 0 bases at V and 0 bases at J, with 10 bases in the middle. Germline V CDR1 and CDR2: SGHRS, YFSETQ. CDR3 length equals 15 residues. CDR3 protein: CASSLAPTDSYEQYF. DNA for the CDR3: TGCGCCAGCAGCTTGGCCCCGACAGACTCCTACGAGCAGTACTTC.

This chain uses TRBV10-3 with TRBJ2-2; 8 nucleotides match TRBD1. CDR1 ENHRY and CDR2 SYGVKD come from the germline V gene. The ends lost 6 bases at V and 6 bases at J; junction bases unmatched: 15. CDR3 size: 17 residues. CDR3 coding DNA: TGTGCCATCAGGGGGGACAGGTCCCTAAACGAACCCGGGGAGCTGTTTTTT. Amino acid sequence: CAIRGDRSLNEPGELFF.

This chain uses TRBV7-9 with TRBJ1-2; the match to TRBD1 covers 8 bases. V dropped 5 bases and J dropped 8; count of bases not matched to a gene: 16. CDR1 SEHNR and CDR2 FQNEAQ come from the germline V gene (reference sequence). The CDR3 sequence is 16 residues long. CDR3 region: CASSKLGTGGLGGYTF. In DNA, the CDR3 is TGTGCCAGCAGCAAACTTGGGACAGGAGGGCTGGGAGGCTACACCTTC.

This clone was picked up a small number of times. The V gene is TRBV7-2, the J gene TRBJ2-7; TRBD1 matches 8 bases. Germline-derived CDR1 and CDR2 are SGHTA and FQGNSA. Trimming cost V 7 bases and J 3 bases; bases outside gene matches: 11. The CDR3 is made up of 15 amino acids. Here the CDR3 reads CASTPGAGTGYEQYF. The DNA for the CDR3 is TGTGCCAGCACACCGGGGGCCGGGACAGGCTACGAGCAGTACTTC.

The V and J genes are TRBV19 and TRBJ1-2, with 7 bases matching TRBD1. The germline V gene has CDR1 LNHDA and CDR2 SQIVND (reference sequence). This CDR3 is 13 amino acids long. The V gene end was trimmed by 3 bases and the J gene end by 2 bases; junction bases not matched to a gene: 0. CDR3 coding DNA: TGTGCCAGTAGTATGGACAGGAACTATGGCTACACCTTC. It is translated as CASSMDRNYGYTF.

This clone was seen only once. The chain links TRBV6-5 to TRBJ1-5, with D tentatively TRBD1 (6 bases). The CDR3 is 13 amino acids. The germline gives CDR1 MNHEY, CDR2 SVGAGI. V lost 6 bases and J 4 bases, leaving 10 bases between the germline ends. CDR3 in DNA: TGTGCCAGCAGCTACACAGGGAATCAGCCCCAGCATTTT. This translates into CASSYTGNQPQHF.

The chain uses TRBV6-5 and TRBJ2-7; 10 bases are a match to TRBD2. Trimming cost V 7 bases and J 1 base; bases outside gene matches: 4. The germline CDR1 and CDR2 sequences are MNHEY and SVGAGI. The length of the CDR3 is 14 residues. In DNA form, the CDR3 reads TGTGCCAGCAAAACTAGCGGGGTATCCTACGAGCAGTACTTC. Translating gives CASKTSGVSYEQYF.

In DNA, the CDR3 is TGTGCCAGCAGCTTAGGGGTAAGGAGCACTGAAGCTTTCTTT. This sequence encodes CASSLGVRSTEAFF. The chain employs TRBV7-9 and TRBJ1-1; D gene ambiguous. Trimming shortened V by 1 base and J by 4 bases, and 10 bases separated the two germline ends. This CDR3 region has 14 residues. Germline CDR1 is SEHNR and CDR2 is FQNEAQ (reference sequence).

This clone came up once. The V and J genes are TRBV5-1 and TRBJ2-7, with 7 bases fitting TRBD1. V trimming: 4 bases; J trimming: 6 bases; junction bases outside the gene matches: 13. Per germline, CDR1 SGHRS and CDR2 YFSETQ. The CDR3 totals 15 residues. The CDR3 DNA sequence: TGCGCCAGCAGCGCAGGGGACAGAGTTTCCCTCGAGCAGTACTTC. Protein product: CASSAGDRVSLEQYF.

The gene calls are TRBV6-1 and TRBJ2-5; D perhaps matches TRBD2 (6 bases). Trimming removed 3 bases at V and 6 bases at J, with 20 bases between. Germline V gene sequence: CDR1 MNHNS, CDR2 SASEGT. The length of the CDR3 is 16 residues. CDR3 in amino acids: CASSDLTTGGTKTQYF. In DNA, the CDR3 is TGTGCCAGCAGTGACCTAACGACCGGGGGTACGAAGACCCAGTACTTC.

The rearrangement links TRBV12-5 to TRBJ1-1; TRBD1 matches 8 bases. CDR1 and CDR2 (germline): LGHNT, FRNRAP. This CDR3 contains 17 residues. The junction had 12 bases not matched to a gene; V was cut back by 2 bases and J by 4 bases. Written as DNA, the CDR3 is TGTGCTAGTGGTTTGTTCCCTCCTGGGCAGGGGGCCACTGAAGCTTTCTTT. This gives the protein CASGLFPPGQGATEAFF. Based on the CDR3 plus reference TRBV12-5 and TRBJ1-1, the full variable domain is DARVTQTPRHKVTEMGQEVTMRCQPILGHNTVFWYRQTMMQGLELLAYFRNRAPLDDSGMPKDRFSAEMPDATLATLKIQPSEPRDSAVYFCASGLFPPGQGATEAFFGQGTRLTVV.

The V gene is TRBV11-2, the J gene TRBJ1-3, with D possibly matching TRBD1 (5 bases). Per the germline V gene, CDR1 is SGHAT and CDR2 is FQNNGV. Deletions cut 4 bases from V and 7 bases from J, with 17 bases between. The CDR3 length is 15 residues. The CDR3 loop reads CASSSQGFTSNTIYF. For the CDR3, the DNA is TGTGCCAGCAGCTCCCAGGGTTTTACCTCGAACACCATATATTTT.

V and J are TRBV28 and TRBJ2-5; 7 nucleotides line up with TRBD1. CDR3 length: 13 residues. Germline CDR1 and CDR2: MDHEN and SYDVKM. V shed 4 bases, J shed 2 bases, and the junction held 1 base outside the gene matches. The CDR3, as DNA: TGTGCCAGCAGTTCGGGACAGCAAGAGACCCAGTACTTC. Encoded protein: CASSSGQQETQYF.

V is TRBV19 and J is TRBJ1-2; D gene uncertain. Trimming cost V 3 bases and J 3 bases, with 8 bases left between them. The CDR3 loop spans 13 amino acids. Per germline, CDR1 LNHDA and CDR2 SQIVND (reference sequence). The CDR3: CASSMGPYYGYTF. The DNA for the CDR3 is TGTGCCAGTAGTATGGGCCCGTACTATGGCTACACCTTC.